This T cell receptor beta chain was documented in a study of blood T cell repertoires in COVID-19. At the level of the study: Nucleic acid was either cDNA or gDNA, and it came from T cells, B-cell-depleted T cells, or PBMCs.

Original data processing: Amplified reference gene primers provided the basis for estimating nucleated cell counts. Generated by immunoSEQ multiplex PCR, the TCRdb table keeps only in-frame clones and is missing some. V, J and clone size are taken as reported in that table, and D and trimming were inferred from the DNA itself. The sample includes tens of thousands of clones, roughly 86% of them seen just once. After removal of 0 bases from V and 7 bases from J, the junction contained 14 bases not matched to a gene. The CDR3 is 19 amino acids. The germline gives CDR1 SGHKS, CDR2 YYEKEE (reference sequence). Seattle enrolled patients during active infection and tracked them longitudinally.

The chain joins TRBV5-5 to TRBJ1-6, with 9 bases identical to TRBD1. This clonotype was obtained from a man aged 35 to 55 with COVID-19, enrolled during active disease. Sequenced input: peripheral blood. CDR3 amino acids: CASSLGGGQGRVWNSPLHF. In DNA form, the CDR3 reads TGTGCCAGCAGCTTGGGGGGGGGACAGGGTCGAGTATGGAATTCACCCCTCCACTTT.